The T cell receptor beta chain under discussion was sequenced for a study of blood T cell repertoires in COVID-19. As for the study in general: COVID-19 samples from acute and convalescent phases originated in the United States, Italy and Spain. T cells, B-cell-depleted T cells, or PBMCs provided the cDNA or gDNA that served as material.

Produced via immunoSEQ multiplex PCR; TCRdb's table is partial and in-frame only. The data hold about 530,000 clones, with less than 90% observed a single time. Germline V lookup: CDR1 KGHDR, CDR2 SFDVKD. CDR3 length: 13 residues. Trimming shortened V by 5 bases and J by 4 bases, and 10 bases separated the two germline ends. The Seattle patients, enrolled during active infection, were followed longitudinally. Material: peripheral blood. This chain connects TRBV24-1 to TRBJ1-2; possible D gene TRBD1, 6 bases. This receptor was identified in a woman aged 45-65 years with COVID-19, enrolled during active disease. CDR3 in DNA: TGTGCCACCAGTGCCGGCAGGGGCTATGGCTACACCTTC. Translating it yields CATSAGRGYGYTF.